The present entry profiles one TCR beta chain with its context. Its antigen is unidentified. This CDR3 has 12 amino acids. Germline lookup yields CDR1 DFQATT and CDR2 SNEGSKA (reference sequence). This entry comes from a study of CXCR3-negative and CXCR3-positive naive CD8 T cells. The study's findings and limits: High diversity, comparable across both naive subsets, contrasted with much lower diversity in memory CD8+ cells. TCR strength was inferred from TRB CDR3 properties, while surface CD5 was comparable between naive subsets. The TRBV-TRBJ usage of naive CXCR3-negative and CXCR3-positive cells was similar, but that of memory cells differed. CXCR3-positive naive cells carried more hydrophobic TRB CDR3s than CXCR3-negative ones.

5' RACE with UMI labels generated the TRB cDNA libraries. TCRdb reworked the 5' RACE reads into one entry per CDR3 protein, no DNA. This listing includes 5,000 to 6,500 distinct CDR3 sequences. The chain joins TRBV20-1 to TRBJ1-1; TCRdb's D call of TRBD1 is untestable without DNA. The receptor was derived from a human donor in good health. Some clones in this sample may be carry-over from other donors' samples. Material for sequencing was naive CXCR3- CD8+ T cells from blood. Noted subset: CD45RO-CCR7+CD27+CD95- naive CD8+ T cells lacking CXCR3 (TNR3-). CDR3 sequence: CSARDRQGLAFF.